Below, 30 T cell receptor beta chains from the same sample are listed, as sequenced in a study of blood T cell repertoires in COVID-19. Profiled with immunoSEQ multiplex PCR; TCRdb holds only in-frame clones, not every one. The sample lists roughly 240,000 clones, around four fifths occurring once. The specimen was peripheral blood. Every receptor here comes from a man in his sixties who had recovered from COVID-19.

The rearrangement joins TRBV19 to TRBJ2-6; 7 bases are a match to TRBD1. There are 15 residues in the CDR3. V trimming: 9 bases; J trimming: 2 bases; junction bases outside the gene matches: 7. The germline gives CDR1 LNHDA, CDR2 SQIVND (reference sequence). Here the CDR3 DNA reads TGTGCCAGCGCTACAGGGGCAGCTGGGGCCAACGTCCTGACTTTC. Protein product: CASATGAAGANVLTF.

CDR3 region: CASSLGAGDHYEQYF. CDR3 DNA sequence: TGTGCCAGCAGCTTGGGGGCAGGGGATCACTACGAGCAGTACTTC. The chain is built from TRBV5-4 and TRBJ2-7, with D perhaps TRBD1 (6 bases). Trimming cost V 0 bases and J 3 bases, with 13 bases left between them. CDR3 length: 15 residues. Germline V lookup: CDR1 SGHNT, CDR2 YYREEE (reference sequence).

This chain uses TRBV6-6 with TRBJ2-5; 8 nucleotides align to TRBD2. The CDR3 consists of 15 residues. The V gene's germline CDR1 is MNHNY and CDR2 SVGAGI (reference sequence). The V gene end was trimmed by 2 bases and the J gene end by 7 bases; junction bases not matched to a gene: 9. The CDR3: CASSYGRGAAGTQYF. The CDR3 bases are TGTGCCAGCAGTTACGGGCGGGGGGCCGCGGGGACCCAGTACTTC.

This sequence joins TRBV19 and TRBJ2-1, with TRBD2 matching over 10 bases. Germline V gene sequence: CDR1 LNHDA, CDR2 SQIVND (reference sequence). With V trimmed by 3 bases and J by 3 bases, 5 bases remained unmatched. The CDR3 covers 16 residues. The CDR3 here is CASSMGLAGDYNEQFF. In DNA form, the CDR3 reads TGTGCCAGTAGTATGGGGCTAGCGGGGGACTACAATGAGCAGTTCTTC. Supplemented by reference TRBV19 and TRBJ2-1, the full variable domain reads DGGITQSPKYLFRKEGQNVTLSCEQNLNHDAMYWYRQDPGQGLRLIYYSQIVNDFQKGDIAEGYSVSREKKESFPLTVTSAQKNPTAFYLCASSMGLAGDYNEQFFGPGTRLTVL.

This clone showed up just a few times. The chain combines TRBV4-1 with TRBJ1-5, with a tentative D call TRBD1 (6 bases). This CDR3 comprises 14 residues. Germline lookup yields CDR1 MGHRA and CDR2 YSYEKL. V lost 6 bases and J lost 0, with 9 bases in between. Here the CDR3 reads CASSRDISNQPQHF. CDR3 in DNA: TGCGCCAGCAGTCGGGACATTAGCAATCAGCCCCAGCATTTT.

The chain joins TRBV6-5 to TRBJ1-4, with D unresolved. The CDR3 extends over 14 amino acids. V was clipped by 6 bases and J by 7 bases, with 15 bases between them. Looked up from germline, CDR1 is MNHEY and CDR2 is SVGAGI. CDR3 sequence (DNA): TGTGCCAGCAGCCGCGGGCAGCGGGGTGAAAAACTGTTTTTT. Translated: CASSRGQRGEKLFF.

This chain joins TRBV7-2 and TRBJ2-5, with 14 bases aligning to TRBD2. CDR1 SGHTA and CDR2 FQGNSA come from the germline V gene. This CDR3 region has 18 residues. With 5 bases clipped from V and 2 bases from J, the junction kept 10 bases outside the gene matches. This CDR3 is CASSPQTSGGVFQETQYF. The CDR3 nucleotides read TGTGCCAGCAGCCCACAGACTAGCGGGGGGGTGTTTCAAGAGACCCAGTACTTC.

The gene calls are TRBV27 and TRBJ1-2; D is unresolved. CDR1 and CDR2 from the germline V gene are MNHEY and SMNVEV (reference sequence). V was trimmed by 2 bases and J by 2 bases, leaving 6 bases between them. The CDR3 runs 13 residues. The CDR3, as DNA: TGTGCCAGCAGTTTAGAGGCCAACTATGGCTACACCTTC. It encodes CASSLEANYGYTF.

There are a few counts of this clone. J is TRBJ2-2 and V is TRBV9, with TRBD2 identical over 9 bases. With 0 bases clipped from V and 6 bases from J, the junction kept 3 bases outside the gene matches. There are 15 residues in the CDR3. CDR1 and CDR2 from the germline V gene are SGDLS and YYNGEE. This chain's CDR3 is CASSVVAGDPGELFF. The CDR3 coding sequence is TGTGCCAGCAGCGTAGTAGCGGGGGATCCCGGGGAGCTGTTTTTT.

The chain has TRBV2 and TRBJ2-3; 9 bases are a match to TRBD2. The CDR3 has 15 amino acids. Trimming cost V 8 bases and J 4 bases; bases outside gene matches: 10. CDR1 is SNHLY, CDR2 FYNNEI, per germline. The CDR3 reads CASGRGGGASDTQYF. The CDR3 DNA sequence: TGTGCCAGCGGTCGCGGCGGGGGGGCGTCAGATACGCAGTATTTT.

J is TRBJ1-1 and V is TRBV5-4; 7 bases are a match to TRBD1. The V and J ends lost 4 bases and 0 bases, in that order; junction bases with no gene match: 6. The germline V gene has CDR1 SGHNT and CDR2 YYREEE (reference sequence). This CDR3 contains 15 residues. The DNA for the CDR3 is TGTGCCAGCAGCGCAGGGACAGCTATGAACACTGAAGCTTTCTTT. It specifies CASSAGTAMNTEAFF.

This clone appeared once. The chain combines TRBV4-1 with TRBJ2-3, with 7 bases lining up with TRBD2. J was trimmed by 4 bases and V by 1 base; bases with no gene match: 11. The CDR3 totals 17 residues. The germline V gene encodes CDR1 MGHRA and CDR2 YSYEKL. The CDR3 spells CASSQGPPGGRPDTQYF. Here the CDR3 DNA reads TGCGCCAGCAGCCAAGGACCACCGGGAGGTAGACCAGATACGCAGTATTTT.

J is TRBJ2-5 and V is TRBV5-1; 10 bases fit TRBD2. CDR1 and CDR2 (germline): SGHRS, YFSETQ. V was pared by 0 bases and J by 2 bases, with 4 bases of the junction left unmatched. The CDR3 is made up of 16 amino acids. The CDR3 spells CASSLGLAGDQETQYF. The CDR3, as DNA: TGCGCCAGCAGCTTGGGCCTAGCGGGGGATCAAGAGACCCAGTACTTC. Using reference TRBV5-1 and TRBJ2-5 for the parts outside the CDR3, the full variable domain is KAGVTQTPRYLIKTRGQQVTLSCSPISGHRSVSWYQQTPGQGLQFLFEYFSETQRNKGNFPGRFSGRQFSNSRSEMNVSTLELGDSALYLCASSLGLAGDQETQYFGPGTRLLVL.

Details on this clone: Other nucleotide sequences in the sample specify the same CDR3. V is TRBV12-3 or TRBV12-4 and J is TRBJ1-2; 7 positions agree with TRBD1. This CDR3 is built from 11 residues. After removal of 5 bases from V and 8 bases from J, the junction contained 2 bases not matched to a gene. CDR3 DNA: TGTGCCAGCAGTCCAGGGGGGGGCTACACCTTC. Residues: CASSPGGGYTF.

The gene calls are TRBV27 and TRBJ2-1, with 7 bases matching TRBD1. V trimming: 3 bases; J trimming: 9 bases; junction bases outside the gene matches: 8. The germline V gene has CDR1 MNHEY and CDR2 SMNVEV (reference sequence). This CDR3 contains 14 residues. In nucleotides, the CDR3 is TGTGCCAGCAGTTTGGGGACCAGGGGGAGTGAGCAGTTCTTC. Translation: CASSLGTRGSEQFF.

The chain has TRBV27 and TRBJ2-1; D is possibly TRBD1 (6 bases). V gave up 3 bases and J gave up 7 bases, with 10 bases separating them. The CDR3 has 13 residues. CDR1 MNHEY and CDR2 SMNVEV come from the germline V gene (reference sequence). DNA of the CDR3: TGTGCCAGCAGTTTTTCTAGGGGGAATGAGCAGTTCTTC. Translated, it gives CASSFSRGNEQFF.

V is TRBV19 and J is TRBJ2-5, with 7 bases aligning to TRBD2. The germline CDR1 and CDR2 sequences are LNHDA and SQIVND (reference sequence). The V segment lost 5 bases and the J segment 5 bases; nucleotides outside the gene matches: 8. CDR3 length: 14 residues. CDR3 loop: CASSYPGGGETQYF. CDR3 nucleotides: TGTGCCAGTAGTTACCCGGGGGGTGGGGAGACCCAGTACTTC.

CDR3 protein: CASGTRGTGANVLTF. The CDR3 nucleotides read TGTGCCAGCGGCACGAGGGGGACTGGGGCCAACGTCCTGACTTTC. This chain links TRBV7-6 with TRBJ2-6; D is possibly TRBD1 (6 bases). This CDR3 region has 15 residues. Germline V gives CDR1 SGHVS, CDR2 FNYEAQ. Trimming removed 8 bases from V and 2 bases from J, with 13 bases in between. Full variable domain (missing parts from reference TRBV7-6 and TRBJ2-6): GAGVSQSPRYKVTKRGQDVALRCDPISGHVSLYWYRQALGQGPEFLTYFNYEAQQDKSGLPNDRFSAERPEGSISTLTIQRTEQRDSAMYRCASGTRGTGANVLTFGAGSRLTVL.

CDR3 nucleotides: TGTGCCAGCAGCCTTAGTACTTACGAGCAGTACTTC. This encodes CASSLSTYEQYF. The gene calls are TRBV3-1 (or the pseudogene TRBV3-2) and TRBJ2-7; D is unclear. Trimming shortened V by 4 bases and J by 4 bases, and 8 bases separated the two germline ends. Germline V CDR1 and CDR2: LGHDT, YNNKEL (reference sequence). The CDR3 sequence is 12 residues long.

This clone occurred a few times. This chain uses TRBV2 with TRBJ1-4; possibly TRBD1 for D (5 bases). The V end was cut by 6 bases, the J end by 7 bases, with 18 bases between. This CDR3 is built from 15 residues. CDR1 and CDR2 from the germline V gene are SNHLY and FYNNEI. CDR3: CASSLDTLRGEKLFF. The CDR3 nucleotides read TGTGCCAGCAGCCTAGACACCCTAAGGGGTGAAAAACTGTTTTTT.

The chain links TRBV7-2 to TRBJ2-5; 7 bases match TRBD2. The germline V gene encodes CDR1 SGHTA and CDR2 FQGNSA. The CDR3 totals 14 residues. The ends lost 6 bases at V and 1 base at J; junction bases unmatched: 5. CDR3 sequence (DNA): TGTGCCAGCAGGGGGGGGACGACCCAAGAGACCCAGTACTTC. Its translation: CASRGGTTQETQYF.

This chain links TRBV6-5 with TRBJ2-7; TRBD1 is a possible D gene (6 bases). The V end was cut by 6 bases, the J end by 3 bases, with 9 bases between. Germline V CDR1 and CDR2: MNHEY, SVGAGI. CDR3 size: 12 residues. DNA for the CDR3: TGTGCCAGCAGAACAGGGTTCTACGAGCAGTACTTC. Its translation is CASRTGFYEQYF.

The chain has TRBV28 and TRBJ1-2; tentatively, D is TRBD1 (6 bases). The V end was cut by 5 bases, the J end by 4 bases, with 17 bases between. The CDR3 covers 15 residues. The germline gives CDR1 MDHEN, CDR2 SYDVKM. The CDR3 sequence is CASSPPQGKTYGYTF. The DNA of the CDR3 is TGTGCCAGCAGTCCGCCTCAGGGGAAAACCTATGGCTACACCTTC.

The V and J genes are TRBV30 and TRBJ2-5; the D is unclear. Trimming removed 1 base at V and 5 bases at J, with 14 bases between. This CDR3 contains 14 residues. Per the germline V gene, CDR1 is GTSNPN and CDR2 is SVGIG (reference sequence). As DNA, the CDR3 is TGTGCCTGGAGTGATGGGCATCACGAGGAGACCCAGTACTTC. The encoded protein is CAWSDGHHEETQYF.

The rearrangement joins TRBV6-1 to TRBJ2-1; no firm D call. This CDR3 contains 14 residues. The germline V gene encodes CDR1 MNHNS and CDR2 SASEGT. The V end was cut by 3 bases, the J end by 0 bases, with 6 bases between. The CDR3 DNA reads TGTGCCAGCAGTGAGGGCCTCTCCTACAATGAGCAGTTCTTC. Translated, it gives CASSEGLSYNEQFF.

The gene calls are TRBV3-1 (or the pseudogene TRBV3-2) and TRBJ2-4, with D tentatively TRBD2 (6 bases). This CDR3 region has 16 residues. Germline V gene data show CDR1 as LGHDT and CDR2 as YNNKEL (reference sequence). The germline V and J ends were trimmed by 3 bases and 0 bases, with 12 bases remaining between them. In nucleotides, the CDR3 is TGTGCCAGCAGCCAGGACGTCGGGGGAGCCAAAAACATTCAGTACTTC. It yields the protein CASSQDVGGAKNIQYF.

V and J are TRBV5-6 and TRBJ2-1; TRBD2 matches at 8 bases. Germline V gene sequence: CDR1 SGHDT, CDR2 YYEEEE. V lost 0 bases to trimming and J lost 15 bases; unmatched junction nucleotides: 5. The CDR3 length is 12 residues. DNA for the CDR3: TGTGCCAGCAGCTTGGGTAGCGGGGTGTCGTTCTTC. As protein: CASSLGSGVSFF.

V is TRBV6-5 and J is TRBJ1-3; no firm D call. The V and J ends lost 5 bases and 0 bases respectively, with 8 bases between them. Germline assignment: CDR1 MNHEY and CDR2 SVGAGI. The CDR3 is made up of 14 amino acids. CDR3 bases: TGTGCCAGCAGTCCCGCCTACTCTGGAAACACCATATATTTT. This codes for CASSPAYSGNTIYF.

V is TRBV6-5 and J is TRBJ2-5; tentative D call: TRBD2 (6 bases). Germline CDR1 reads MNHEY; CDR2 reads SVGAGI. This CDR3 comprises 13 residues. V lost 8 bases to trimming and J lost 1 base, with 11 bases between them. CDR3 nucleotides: TGTGCCAGCGCCACTAGCCGCCAAGAGACCCAGTACTTC. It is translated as CASATSRQETQYF.

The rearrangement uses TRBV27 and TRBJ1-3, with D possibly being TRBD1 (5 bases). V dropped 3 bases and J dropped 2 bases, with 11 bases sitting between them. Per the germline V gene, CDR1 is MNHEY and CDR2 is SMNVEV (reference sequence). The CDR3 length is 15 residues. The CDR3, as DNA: TGTGCCAGCAGTTTTCGGGGGAGGGCTGGAAACACCATATATTTT. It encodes CASSFRGRAGNTIYF.